This T cell receptor (beta chain) originates from a study of vaccination effects on CD4 cells after COVID-19. Regarding this clone: What it binds is not known.

Antigen-specific CD4+ T cells were expanded with viral peptide pools in the ViraFEST assay before sequencing. Having been cultured for roughly 9 days, the cells underwent CD4+ T cell isolation. By PCR, the person was confirmed to have had SARS-CoV-2 infection between March and December 2020. TCRdb's table, derived via immunoSEQ multiplex PCR, lists solely in-frame clones and lacks some. This sample has 30,000 to 40,000 clones, with approximately 73% found just once. The input for sequencing was CD4+ T cells from PBMCs cultured with a peptide pool, taken before COVID-19 vaccination. This TCR derives from a human donor who had a prior SARS-CoV-2 infection.

CDR3 sequence: CASSLVESTDTQYF. DNA for the CDR3: TGTGCCAGCAGCTTAGTGGAGAGCACAGATACGCAGTATTTT. The rearrangement links TRBV7-8 to TRBJ2-3, with D unclear. Trimming cost V 1 base and J 0 bases, with 5 bases left between them. Germline V lookup: CDR1 SGHVS, CDR2 FQNEAQ. The CDR3 length is 14 residues.